The 14 T cell receptor beta chains reported below all come from one sample, sequenced in a study of cytotoxic CD8 clonotypes in ibrutinib-treated CLL. The table came from immunoSEQ multiplex PCR; TCRdb's copy has only in-frame clones and leaves some out. The sample consists of about 130,000 clones, roughly 80% of them appearing once. Specimen: PBMCs, collected after 24 months of ibrutinib treatment. All receptors come from a human donor with chronic lymphocytic leukemia.

This clone was picked up one time. The V gene is TRBV27, the J gene TRBJ2-5; 13 positions match TRBD2. Per the germline V gene, CDR1 is MNHEY and CDR2 is SMNVEV (reference sequence). V dropped 1 base and J dropped 1; count of bases not matched to a gene: 9. This CDR3 comprises 19 residues. CDR3 loop: CASSLYPPTSGGAQETQYF. DNA for the CDR3: TGTGCCAGCAGTTTATACCCCCCCACTAGCGGGGGGGCCCAAGAGACCCAGTACTTC.

The chain links TRBV7-2 to TRBJ2-1; D possibly corresponds to TRBD2 (5 bases). This CDR3 contains 15 residues. In germline, CDR1 is SGHTA, CDR2 FQGNSA. Trimming cost V 3 bases and J 7 bases, with 16 bases left between them. The CDR3 sequence: CASSLLGLSLNEQFF. The CDR3 DNA sequence: TGTGCCAGCAGCTTGTTAGGACTCAGCCTTAATGAGCAGTTCTTC.

This clone has a handful of counts. V usage is TRBV19 and J usage is TRBJ2-5; 7 nucleotides line up with TRBD1. This CDR3 comprises 14 residues. Germline V CDR1 and CDR2: LNHDA, SQIVND (reference sequence). V lost 6 bases, J lost 4 bases, and 8 bases stayed unmatched. Here the CDR3 DNA reads TGTGCCAGTAGGCCCGGACAGGAGCTAGAGACCCAGTACTTC. This gives the protein CASRPGQELETQYF.

The chain links TRBV6-1 to TRBJ2-7; either TRBD1 or TRBD2 may supply D (5 bases each). Germline CDR1 is MNHNS and CDR2 is SASEGT. The CDR3 covers 14 residues. V lost 7 bases and J 0 bases, leaving 13 bases between the germline ends. CDR3 nucleotides: TGTGCCAGCACCCGGGACCGACTCTCCTACGAGCAGTACTTC. This sequence encodes CASTRDRLSYEQYF.

CDR3 sequence (DNA): TGTGCCAGCAGCTTGATGGCGGCAGATACGCAGTATTTT. Translation: CASSLMAADTQYF. This chain uses TRBV11-2 with TRBJ2-3; D remains ambiguous. CDR1 and CDR2 (germline): SGHAT, FQNNGV. This CDR3 is 13 amino acids long. Trimming pared 3 bases from V and 4 bases from J, leaving 8 bases between.

The V gene is TRBV15, the J gene TRBJ1-1; D is unresolved. Germline-derived CDR1 and CDR2 are LNHNV and YYDKDF (reference sequence). The CDR3 sequence is 14 residues long. V was cut by 0 bases and J by 6 bases, with 11 bases left in between. CDR3 DNA sequence: TGTGCCACCAGCAGAGATCGAGCTGGCGCTGAAGCTTTCTTT. Its translation: CATSRDRAGAEAFF.

This clone occurred once. V gene TRBV6-5 combines with J gene TRBJ1-1; a possible D gene is TRBD1 (5 bases). V lost 6 bases and J lost 1, with 15 bases in between. Germline CDR1 MNHEY, CDR2 SVGAGI. This CDR3 is 15 amino acids long. CDR3: CASSGNIGANTEAFF. The DNA of the CDR3 is TGTGCCAGCAGCGGGAACATTGGGGCGAACACTGAAGCTTTCTTT.

The rearrangement links TRBV5-6 to TRBJ1-2; no clear D gene. The V end was cut by 4 bases, the J end by 4 bases, with 8 bases between. Per the germline V gene, CDR1 is SGHDT and CDR2 is YYEEEE. This CDR3 has 12 residues. CDR3 nucleotide sequence: TGTGCCAGCAGCGCTCTTAGCTATGGCTACACCTTC. It encodes CASSALSYGYTF.

V and J are TRBV19 and TRBJ1-2; 9 bases line up with TRBD1. V dropped 1 base and J dropped 8; count of bases not matched to a gene: 8. CDR3 length: 15 amino acids. Germline lookup yields CDR1 LNHDA and CDR2 SQIVND (reference sequence). Here the CDR3 reads CASSIAGQGKWGYTF. The CDR3 bases are TGTGCCAGTAGTATAGCCGGACAGGGGAAATGGGGCTACACCTTC.

Only one count was recorded for this clone. This chain uses TRBV19 with TRBJ2-5, with TRBD2 matching 7 bases. The CDR3 loop spans 13 amino acids. V gave up 3 bases and J gave up 5 bases; unmatched junction bases: 3. CDR1 is LNHDA, CDR2 SQIVND, per germline (reference sequence). The CDR3 coding sequence is TGTGCCAGTAGTATGGGACTACCGGAGACCCAGTACTTC. Translation: CASSMGLPETQYF.

The chain employs TRBV28 and TRBJ2-3; possible D gene TRBD2, 5 bases. V lost 4 bases and J lost 11, with 7 bases in between. The V gene's germline CDR1 is MDHEN and CDR2 SYDVKM. The length of the CDR3 is 10 residues. Here the CDR3 DNA reads TGTGCCAGCAGTTCCGGGATGCAGTATTTT. It encodes CASSSGMQYF.

CDR3 region: CASSFRTSGSGSTDTQYF. CDR3 bases: TGTGCCAGCAGCTTCCGAACCTCAGGGTCCGGTAGCACAGATACGCAGTATTTT. The J gene is TRBJ2-3, the V gene TRBV9, with a weak D call TRBD1 (5 bases). V was trimmed by 4 bases and J by 0 bases, leaving 21 bases between them. From germline, CDR1 is SGDLS and CDR2 YYNGEE. The CDR3 covers 18 residues. Using reference TRBV9 and TRBJ2-3 for the parts outside the CDR3, the full variable domain is DSGVTQTPKHLITATGQRVTLRCSPRSGDLSVYWYQQSLDQGLQFLIQYYNGEERAKGNILERFSAQQFPDLHSELNLSSLELGDSALYFCASSFRTSGSGSTDTQYFGPGTRLTVL.

A note on this clone: Distinct nucleotide sequences in the sample also encode this CDR3. V is TRBV5-1 and J is TRBJ2-3; 9 positions agree with TRBD2. CDR3 length: 15 amino acids. Germline assignment: CDR1 SGHRS and CDR2 YFSETQ. The V segment lost 4 bases and the J segment 2 bases; nucleotides outside the gene matches: 5. DNA of the CDR3: TGCGCCAGCAGCACCATAGCGGGGGACACAGATACGCAGTATTTT. This sequence encodes CASSTIAGDTDTQYF.

V gene TRBV7-2 combines with J gene TRBJ2-4; 7 nucleotides line up with TRBD1. V was pared by 11 bases and J by 4 bases, with 2 bases of the junction left unmatched. The CDR3 is made up of 11 amino acids. Germline loops: CDR1 SGHTA, CDR2 FQGNSA. The CDR3: CASQGKNIQYF. In nucleotides, the CDR3 is TGTGCCTCACAGGGGAAAAACATTCAGTACTTC.